Sequencing of this T cell receptor beta chain was carried out in a study of T cells in Graves' hyperthyroidism and ophthalmopathy. TCR beta CDR3 regions were amplified from RNA transcripts. The HTBI primer set served for first-round RT-PCR of the TCR CDR3. TCRdb called the multiplex PCR reads again in MiXCR, with one record for every CDR3 protein. The sample consists of about 600,000 distinct CDR3 sequences, 15% to 20% of them appearing once. This clonotype was recorded a few times. This may come from a read error, since a much larger clone is one base off. Germline CDR1 reads MNHNS; CDR2 reads SASEGT. The CDR3 runs to 12 residues. With 3 bases removed from V and 4 bases from J, the gap between germline ends came to 6 bases.

Input material: blood. This chain uses TRBV6-1 with TRBJ1-2; D gene ambiguous. The sequence came from a woman aged 40 to 50 with Graves' ophthalmopathy. The DNA for the CDR3 is TGTGCCAGCAGTGACAGAGTCTATGGCTACACCTTC. It is translated as CASSDRVYGYTF.